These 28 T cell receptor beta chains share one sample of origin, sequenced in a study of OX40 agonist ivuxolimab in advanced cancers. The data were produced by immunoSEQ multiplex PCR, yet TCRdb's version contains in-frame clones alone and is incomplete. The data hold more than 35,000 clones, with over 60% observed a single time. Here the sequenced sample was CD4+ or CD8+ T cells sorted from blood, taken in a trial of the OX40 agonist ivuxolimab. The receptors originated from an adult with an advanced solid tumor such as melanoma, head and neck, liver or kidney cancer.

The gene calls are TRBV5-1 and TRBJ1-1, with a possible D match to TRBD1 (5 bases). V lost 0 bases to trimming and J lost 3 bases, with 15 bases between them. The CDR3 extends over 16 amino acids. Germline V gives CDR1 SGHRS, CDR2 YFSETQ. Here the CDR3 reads CASSLGGRYRDTEAFF. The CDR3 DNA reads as TGCGCCAGCAGCTTGGGGGGACGATATAGGGACACTGAAGCTTTCTTT.

The CDR3 nucleotides are TGTGCCAGTGCATCGGGAGAGACCCAGTACTTC. This sequence encodes CASASGETQYF. The chain links TRBV19 to TRBJ2-5; D call uncertain. The CDR3 totals 11 residues. Germline lookup yields CDR1 LNHDA and CDR2 SQIVND (reference sequence). The V end was cut by 8 bases, the J end by 4 bases, with 8 bases between.

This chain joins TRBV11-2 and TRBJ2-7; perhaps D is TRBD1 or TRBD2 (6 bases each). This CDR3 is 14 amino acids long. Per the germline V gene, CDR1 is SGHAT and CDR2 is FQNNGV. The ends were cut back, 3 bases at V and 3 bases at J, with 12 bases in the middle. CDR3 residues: CASSLGGGGYEQYV. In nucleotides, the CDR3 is TGTGCCAGCAGCTTGGGCGGAGGGGGCTACGAGCAGTACGTC.

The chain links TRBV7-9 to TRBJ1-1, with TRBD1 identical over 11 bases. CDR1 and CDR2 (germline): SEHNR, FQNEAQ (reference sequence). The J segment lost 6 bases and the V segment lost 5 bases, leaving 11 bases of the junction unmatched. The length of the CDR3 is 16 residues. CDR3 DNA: TGTGCCAGCAGCCTCCCCGGACAGGGGGCTCCCTCTGAAGCTTTCTTT. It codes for CASSLPGQGAPSEAFF.

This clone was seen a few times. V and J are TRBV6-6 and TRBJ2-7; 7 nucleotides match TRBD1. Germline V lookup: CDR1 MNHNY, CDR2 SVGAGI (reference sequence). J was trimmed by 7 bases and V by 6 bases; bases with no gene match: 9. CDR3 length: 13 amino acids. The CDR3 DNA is TGTGCCAGCAGCCATACAGGGGTCGGAGAGCAGTACGTC. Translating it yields CASSHTGVGEQYV.

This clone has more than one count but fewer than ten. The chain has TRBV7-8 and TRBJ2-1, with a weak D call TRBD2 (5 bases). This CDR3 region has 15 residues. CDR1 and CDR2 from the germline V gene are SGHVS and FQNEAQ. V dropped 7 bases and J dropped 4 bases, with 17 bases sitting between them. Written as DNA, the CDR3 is TGTGCCAGCACCGAGACGGACTTTAGTTACAATGAGCAGTTCTTC. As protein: CASTETDFSYNEQFF. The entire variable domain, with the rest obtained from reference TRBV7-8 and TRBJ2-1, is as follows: GAGVSQSPRYKVAKRGQDVALRCDPISGHVSLFWYQQALGQGPEFLTYFQNEAQLDKSGLPSDRFFAERPEGSVSTLKIQRTQQEDSAVYLCASTETDFSYNEQFFGPGTRLTVL.

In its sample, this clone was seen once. Here the CDR3 reads CASSLDVSQELFF. The CDR3 DNA reads as TGCGCCAGCAGCTTGGATGTCAGCCAGGAGCTGTTTTTT. The chain combines TRBV5-1 with TRBJ2-2; D gene uncertain. Germline CDR1 SGHRS, CDR2 YFSETQ. V dropped 0 bases and J dropped 10 bases, with 10 bases sitting between them. The CDR3 covers 13 residues. Using reference TRBV5-1 and TRBJ2-2 for the parts outside the CDR3, the full variable domain is KAGVTQTPRYLIKTRGQQVTLSCSPISGHRSVSWYQQTPGQGLQFLFEYFSETQRNKGNFPGRFSGRQFSNSRSEMNVSTLELGDSALYLCASSLDVSQELFFGEGSRLTVL.

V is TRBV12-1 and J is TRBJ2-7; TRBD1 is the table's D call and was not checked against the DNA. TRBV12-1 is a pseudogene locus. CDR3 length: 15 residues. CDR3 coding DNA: TGTGCCAGCAGCCCCCGGGACAGGAGCTCCTACGAGCAGTACTTC. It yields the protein CASSPRDRSSYEQYF.

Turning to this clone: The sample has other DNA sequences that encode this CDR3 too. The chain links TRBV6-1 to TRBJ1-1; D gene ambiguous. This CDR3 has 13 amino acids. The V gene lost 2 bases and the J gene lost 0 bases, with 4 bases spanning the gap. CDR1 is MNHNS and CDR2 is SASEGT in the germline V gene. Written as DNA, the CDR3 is TGTGCCAGCAGTGAAAGCGTGAACACTGAAGCTTTCTTT. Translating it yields CASSESVNTEAFF.

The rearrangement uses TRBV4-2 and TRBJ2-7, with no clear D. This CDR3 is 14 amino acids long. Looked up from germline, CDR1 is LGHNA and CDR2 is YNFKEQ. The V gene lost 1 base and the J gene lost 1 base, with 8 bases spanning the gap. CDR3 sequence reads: CASSQVSQSYEQYF. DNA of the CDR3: TGTGCCAGCAGCCAAGTGAGTCAGTCCTACGAGCAGTACTTC.

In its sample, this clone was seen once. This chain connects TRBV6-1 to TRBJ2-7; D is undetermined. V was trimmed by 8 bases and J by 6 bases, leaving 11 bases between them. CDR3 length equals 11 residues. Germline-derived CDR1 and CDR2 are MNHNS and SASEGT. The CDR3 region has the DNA TGTGCCAGCGGCATTTCTGGCGAGCAGTACGTC. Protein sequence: CASGISGEQYV.

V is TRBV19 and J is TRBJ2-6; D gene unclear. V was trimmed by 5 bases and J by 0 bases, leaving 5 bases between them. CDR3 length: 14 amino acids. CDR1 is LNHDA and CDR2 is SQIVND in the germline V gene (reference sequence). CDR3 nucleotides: TGTGCCAGTAGTTTAAGCTCTGGGGCCAACGTCCTGACTTTC. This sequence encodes CASSLSSGANVLTF.

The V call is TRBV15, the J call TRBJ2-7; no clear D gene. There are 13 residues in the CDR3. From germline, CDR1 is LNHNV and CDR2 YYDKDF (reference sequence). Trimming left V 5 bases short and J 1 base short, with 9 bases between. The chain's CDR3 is CATSLVLSYEQYF. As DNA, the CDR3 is TGTGCCACCAGCCTAGTCTTATCCTACGAGCAGTACTTC.

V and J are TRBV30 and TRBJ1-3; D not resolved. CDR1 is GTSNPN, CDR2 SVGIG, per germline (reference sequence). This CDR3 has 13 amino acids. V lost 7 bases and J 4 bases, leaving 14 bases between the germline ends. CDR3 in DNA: TGTGCCTTCCAGCCATCCGGGGGAAACACCATATATTTT. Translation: CAFQPSGGNTIYF.

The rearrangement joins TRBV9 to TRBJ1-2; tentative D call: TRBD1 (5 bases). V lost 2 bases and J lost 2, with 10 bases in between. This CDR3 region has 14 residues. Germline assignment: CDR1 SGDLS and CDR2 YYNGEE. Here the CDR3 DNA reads TGTGCCAGCAGCGTGGGGGGGTCCAACTATGGCTACACCTTC. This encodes CASSVGGSNYGYTF. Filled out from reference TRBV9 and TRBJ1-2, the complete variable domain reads DSGVTQTPKHLITATGQRVTLRCSPRSGDLSVYWYQQSLDQGLQFLIQYYNGEERAKGNILERFSAQQFPDLHSELNLSSLELGDSALYFCASSVGGSNYGYTFGSGTRLTVV.

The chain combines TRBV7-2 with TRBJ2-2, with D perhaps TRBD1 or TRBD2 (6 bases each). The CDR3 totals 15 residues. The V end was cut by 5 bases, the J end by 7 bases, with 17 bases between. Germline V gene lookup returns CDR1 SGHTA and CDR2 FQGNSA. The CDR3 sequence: CASSARGGSGGELFF. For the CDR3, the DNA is TGTGCCAGCAGCGCCAGAGGGGGGTCAGGCGGGGAGCTGTTTTTT.

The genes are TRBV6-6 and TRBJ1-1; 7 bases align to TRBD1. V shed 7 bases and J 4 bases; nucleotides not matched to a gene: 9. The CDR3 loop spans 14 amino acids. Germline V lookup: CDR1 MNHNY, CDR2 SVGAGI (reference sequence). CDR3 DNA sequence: TGTGCCAGCACCGTTTCACAGGGGTCCACTGAAGCTTTCTTT. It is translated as CASTVSQGSTEAFF.

The DNA for the CDR3 is TGTGCCAGCAGCTTAGTAGTTTCGGGGAGCAGGTACTTC. It is translated as CASSLVVSGSRYF. V gene TRBV7-2 combines with J gene TRBJ2-7; a possible D gene is TRBD2 (5 bases). Trimming took off 1 base at V and 12 bases at J, with 16 bases between the two ends. Germline-derived CDR1 and CDR2 are SGHTA and FQGNSA. The CDR3 runs 13 residues.

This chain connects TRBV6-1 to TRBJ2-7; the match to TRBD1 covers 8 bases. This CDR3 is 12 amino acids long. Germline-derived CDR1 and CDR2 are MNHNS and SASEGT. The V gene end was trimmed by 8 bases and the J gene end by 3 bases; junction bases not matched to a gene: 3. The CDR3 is CASRQGYYEQYV. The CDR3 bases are TGTGCCAGCCGACAGGGGTACTACGAGCAGTACGTC.

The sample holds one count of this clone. The CDR3 loop reads CASKGSSRNTIYF. CDR3 DNA sequence: TGTGCCAGCAAAGGCAGTTCTCGAAACACCATATATTTT. This chain links TRBV27 with TRBJ1-3, with D uncertain. Germline V gene sequence: CDR1 MNHEY, CDR2 SMNVEV (reference sequence). V lost 7 bases, J lost 5 bases, and 12 bases lay in between. The CDR3 consists of 13 residues.

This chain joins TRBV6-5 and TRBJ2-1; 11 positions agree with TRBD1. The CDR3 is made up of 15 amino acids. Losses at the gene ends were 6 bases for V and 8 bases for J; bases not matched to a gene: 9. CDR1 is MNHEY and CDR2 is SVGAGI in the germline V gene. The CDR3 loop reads CASSSGQGVMDEQFF. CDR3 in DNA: TGTGCCAGCAGCTCGGGACAGGGGGTTATGGATGAGCAGTTCTTC.

The CDR3: CASSVGTGGPTDTQYF. CDR3 DNA sequence: TGTGCCAGCAGCGTAGGGACAGGGGGCCCGACAGATACGCAGTATTTT. The chain couples TRBV9 to TRBJ2-3, with 11 bases that match TRBD1. Germline V gene lookup returns CDR1 SGDLS and CDR2 YYNGEE. J lost 3 bases, V lost 0 bases, and 3 bases had no gene match. CDR3 length equals 16 residues.

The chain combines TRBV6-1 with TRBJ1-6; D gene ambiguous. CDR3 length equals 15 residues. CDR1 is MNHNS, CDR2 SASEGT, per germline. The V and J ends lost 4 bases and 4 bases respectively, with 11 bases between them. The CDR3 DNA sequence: TGTGCCAGCAGTGTCCAAGTTTTTTATAATTCACCCCTCCACTTT. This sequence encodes CASSVQVFYNSPLHF.

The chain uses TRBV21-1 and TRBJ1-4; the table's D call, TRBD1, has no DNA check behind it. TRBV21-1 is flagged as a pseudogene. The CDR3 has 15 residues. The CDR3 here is CASSKVNRDNEKLFF. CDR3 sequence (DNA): TGTGCCAGCAGCAAAGTAAACAGGGATAATGAAAAACTGTTTTTT.

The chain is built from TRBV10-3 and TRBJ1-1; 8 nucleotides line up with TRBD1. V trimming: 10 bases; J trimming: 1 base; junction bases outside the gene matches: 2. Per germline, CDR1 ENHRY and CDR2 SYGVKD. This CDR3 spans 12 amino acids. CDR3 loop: CATDRGNTEAFF. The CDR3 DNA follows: TGTGCCACCGACAGGGGGAACACTGAAGCTTTCTTT.

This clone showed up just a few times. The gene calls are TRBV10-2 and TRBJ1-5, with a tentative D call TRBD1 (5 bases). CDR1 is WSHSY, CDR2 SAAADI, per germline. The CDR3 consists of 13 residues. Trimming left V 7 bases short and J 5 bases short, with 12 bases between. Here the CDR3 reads CASTNEGDQPQHF. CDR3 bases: TGCGCCAGCACCAACGAAGGGGATCAGCCCCAGCATTTT.

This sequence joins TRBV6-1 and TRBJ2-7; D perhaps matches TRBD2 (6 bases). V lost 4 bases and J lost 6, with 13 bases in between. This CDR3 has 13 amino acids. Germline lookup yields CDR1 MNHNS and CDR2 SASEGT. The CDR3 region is CASSVDYPSEQYF. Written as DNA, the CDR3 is TGTGCCAGCAGTGTGGACTACCCCAGCGAGCAGTACTTC.

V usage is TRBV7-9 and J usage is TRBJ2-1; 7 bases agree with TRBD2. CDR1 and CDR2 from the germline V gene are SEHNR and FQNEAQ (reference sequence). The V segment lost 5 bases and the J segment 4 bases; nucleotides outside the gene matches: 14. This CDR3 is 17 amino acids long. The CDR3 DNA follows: TGTGCCAGCAGCCGGGGGAAGACGGGACTACTATACAATGAGCAGTTCTTC. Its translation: CASSRGKTGLLYNEQFF.